Below are 6 T cell receptor beta chains sequenced from a single sample in a study of T cell responses to AZD1222 COVID-19 vaccine. Sequencing was performed with immunoSEQ multiplex PCR; in TCRdb, only in-frame clones are kept and a portion is missing. The sample lists more than 95,000 clones, approximately 87% occurring once. The sequenced sample was peripheral blood, obtained on day 0 of AZD1222 vaccination. All receptors come from an adult in good health.

The chain has TRBV28 and TRBJ2-7; 7 bases align to TRBD1. The CDR3 is 13 residues long. Germline CDR1 reads MDHEN; CDR2 reads SYDVKM. The V segment lost 4 bases and the J segment 7 bases; nucleotides outside the gene matches: 7. The CDR3 reads CASSSDRVWEQYF. The CDR3 DNA reads TGTGCCAGCAGTTCCGACAGGGTCTGGGAGCAGTACTTC.

This chain links TRBV15 with TRBJ1-2, with TRBD1 matching 9 bases. J lost 4 bases, V lost 0 bases, and 6 bases had no gene match. The CDR3 length is 16 residues. The V gene's germline CDR1 is LNHNV and CDR2 YYDKDF (reference sequence). In DNA, the CDR3 is TGTGCCACCAGCAGAGATCCCACAGGGGGCGGCTATGGCTACACCTTC. Translation gives CATSRDPTGGGYGYTF. Full variable domain (rest looked up from reference TRBV15 and TRBJ1-2): DAMVIQNPRYQVTQFGKPVTLSCSQTLNHNVMYWYQQKSSQAPKLLFHYYDKDFNNEADTPDNFQSRRPNTSFCFLDIRSPGLGDTAMYLCATSRDPTGGGYGYTFGSGTRLTVV.

The V gene is TRBV6-5, the J gene TRBJ1-2, with D perhaps TRBD1 (6 bases). In germline, CDR1 is MNHEY, CDR2 SVGAGI. The V gene lost 0 bases and the J gene lost 7 bases, with 12 bases spanning the gap. CDR3 length: 14 residues. Here the CDR3 reads CASSYSGGRGGYTF. Written as DNA, the CDR3 is TGTGCCAGCAGTTACTCAGGGGGAAGGGGTGGCTACACCTTC.

The chain uses TRBV28 and TRBJ1-5; D might be TRBD1 (5 bases). Trimming left V 4 bases short and J 2 bases short, with 12 bases between. From germline, CDR1 is MDHEN and CDR2 SYDVKM. This CDR3 is 15 amino acids long. The CDR3 spells CASSSLDRGNQPQHF. In nucleotides, the CDR3 is TGTGCCAGCAGTTCCCTCGACAGAGGCAATCAGCCCCAGCATTTT.

The CDR3: CASSQAGGRNYGYTF. CDR3 nucleotide sequence: TGCGCCAGCAGCCAAGCAGGAGGGAGGAACTATGGCTACACCTTC. V is TRBV4-1 and J is TRBJ1-2; unclear D gene. The V end lost 1 base, the J end lost 2 bases, and 11 bases lay between the germline ends. This CDR3 has 15 residues. Germline-derived CDR1 and CDR2 are MGHRA and YSYEKL.

This clone has just a few counts. The rearrangement joins TRBV28 to TRBJ1-3; no definite D call. Trimming took off 5 bases at V and 4 bases at J, with 12 bases between the two ends. The CDR3 length is 14 residues. CDR1 and CDR2 (germline): MDHEN, SYDVKM. Here the CDR3 DNA reads TGTGCCAGCAGTCCCCCTGTTAGGGGAAACACCATATATTTT. This encodes CASSPPVRGNTIYF.